These T cell receptor beta chains were read from a single sample in a study of T cells after yellow fever vaccination. TCRdb fed the 5' RACE reads into MiXCR, producing one record per CDR3 protein. This sample has more than 350,000 distinct CDR3 sequences; around a tenth occur once, and the top ten carry around 20%. The sequences come from PBMCs, collected on the day of the first yellow fever vaccination. The origin of the receptors is a young man who received the YFV17D yellow fever vaccine. Each CDR3 is given with its conserved first and last residue. D genes are given only for firm matches. The size entry is marked missing in some rows and otherwise reads once, few, many or a size class.

clone_size: few; v_call: TRBV5-1; j_call: TRBJ2-7; d_call: TRBD2; cdr3_nt: TGCGCCAGCGCCGGGACTATCGTCGGGAAGCAGTACTTC; cdr3_aa: CASAGTIVGKQYF
clone_size: few; v_call: TRBV9; j_call: TRBJ2-7; d_call: NA; cdr3_nt: TGTGCCAGCAGCGCCGAACCCACCTTCTCCTACGAGCAGTACTTC; cdr3_aa: CASSAEPTFSYEQYF
clone_size: few; v_call: TRBV6-5; j_call: TRBJ1-4; d_call: NA; cdr3_nt: TGTGCCAGCAGTTACTCCACACGGGATAATGAAAAACTGTTTTTT; cdr3_aa: CASSYSTRDNEKLFF
clone_size: few; v_call: TRBV20-1; j_call: TRBJ2-1; d_call: TRBD2; cdr3_nt: TGCAGTGCTTCGTCACAGCGGGGCTACAATGAGCAGTTCTTC; cdr3_aa: CSASSQRGYNEQFF
clone_size: NA; v_call: TRBV20-1; j_call: TRBJ2-1; d_call: TRBD2; cdr3_nt: TGCAGCGCAAAACCCCCTAGCGGCCTCAATGAGCAGTTCTTC; cdr3_aa: CSAKPPSGLNEQFF
clone_size: many; v_call: TRBV5-1; j_call: TRBJ2-5; d_call: TRBD2; cdr3_nt: TGCGCCAGCAAATTGACTAGCGGCTACCAAGAGACCCAGTACTTC; cdr3_aa: CASKLTSGYQETQYF
clone_size: few; v_call: TRBV3-1; j_call: TRBJ2-6; d_call: TRBD2; cdr3_nt: TGTGCCAGCAGCCAAGTGGCGGGGGGGTTCAACGTCCTGACTTTC; cdr3_aa: CASSQVAGGFNVLTF
clone_size: NA; v_call: TRBV19; j_call: TRBJ2-2; d_call: TRBD1; cdr3_nt: TGTGCCAGTAGTATAGTGGGGACAGGGTTGACCGGGGAGCTGTTTTTT; cdr3_aa: CASSIVGTGLTGELFF
clone_size: NA; v_call: TRBV9; j_call: TRBJ2-1; d_call: NA; cdr3_nt: TGTGCCAGCAGCGCAATGACCGGGACACTCGAGCAGTTCTTC; cdr3_aa: CASSAMTGTLEQFF
clone_size: NA; v_call: TRBV14; j_call: TRBJ2-7; d_call: TRBD1; cdr3_nt: TGTGCCAGCAGCCAACTTCCAGGACAGGGGGACTCCTACGAGCAGTACTTC; cdr3_aa: CASSQLPGQGDSYEQYF
clone_size: NA; v_call: TRBV4-3; j_call: TRBJ2-1; d_call: TRBD2; cdr3_nt: TGCGCCAGCACCCCGGGACTAGCGGGGAGTCCCTACAATGAGCAGTTCTTC; cdr3_aa: CASTPGLAGSPYNEQFF
clone_size: NA; v_call: TRBV4-2; j_call: TRBJ1-2; d_call: NA; cdr3_nt: TGTGCCAGCAGCCAAGATCCGGGGATTAATGGCTACACCTTC; cdr3_aa: CASSQDPGINGYTF